Following are 14 T cell receptor beta chains from one sample sequenced in a study of shared clonotypes between healthy human individuals. This table comes from immunoSEQ multiplex PCR, and its TCRdb copy is limited to in-frame clones, with some not included. The table has under 85,000 clones, about 65% seen once. The material sequenced was memory CD8+ T cells sorted from blood. The subset is: CD45RO+ cells pooled with CCR7-negative TemRA cells. The receptors shown here come from a man aged 25 to 40 in good health.

This clone was observed a few times. The chain recombines TRBV7-9 with TRBJ1-1, with D perhaps TRBD1 (6 bases). The germline V gene has CDR1 SEHNR and CDR2 FQNEAQ (reference sequence). The V and J ends lost 5 bases and 1 base respectively, with 8 bases between them. CDR3 length equals 13 residues. The CDR3 DNA sequence: TGTGCCAGCAGCATGGGACAGAACACTGAAGCTTTCTTT. Translated, it gives CASSMGQNTEAFF.

The rearrangement links TRBV30 to TRBJ1-2; the D is unclear. Trimming cost V 0 bases and J 0 bases, with 8 bases left between them. Germline values: CDR1 GTSNPN, CDR2 SVGIG (reference sequence). The CDR3 sequence is 14 residues long. CDR3 loop: CAWSVGWSNYGYTF. CDR3 DNA: TGTGCCTGGAGTGTAGGGTGGTCTAACTATGGCTACACCTTC.

This clone was found once. This chain links TRBV6-4 with TRBJ2-3, with D perhaps matching TRBD1 or TRBD2 (6 bases each). V was trimmed by 3 bases and J by 4 bases, leaving 14 bases between them. Germline CDR1 is MRHNA and CDR2 is SNTAGT. This CDR3 is built from 15 residues. DNA of the CDR3: TGTGCCAGCAGTGAAAGGGGGGACGGATCAGATACGCAGTATTTT. It codes for CASSERGDGSDTQYF.

The chain couples TRBV28 to TRBJ2-1; D possibly matches TRBD1 or TRBD2 (5 bases each). The V gene's germline CDR1 is MDHEN and CDR2 SYDVKM. Between the trimmed V and J ends, which lost 3 bases and 15 bases, there was a span of 15 bases. The CDR3 runs 12 residues. The CDR3 DNA sequence: TGTGCCAGCAGTTTGGGACCGGGTTATCGGTTCTTC. Its translation is CASSLGPGYRFF.

This chain links TRBV28 with TRBJ1-3; a weak D match, TRBD1 (5 bases). The germline V gene encodes CDR1 MDHEN and CDR2 SYDVKM. Deletions cut 4 bases from V and 4 bases from J, with 5 bases between. The CDR3 spans 12 residues. The CDR3, as DNA: TGTGCCAGCAGTTGGGGGGGAAACACCATATATTTT. Its translation: CASSWGGNTIYF.

This chain joins TRBV11-3 and TRBJ2-7, with 7 nucleotides matching TRBD1. This CDR3 contains 14 residues. Unmatched junction bases numbered 3, after V lost 4 bases and J lost 0 bases. In germline, CDR1 is SGHNT, CDR2 YENEEA. This CDR3 reads CASSSDRASYEQYF. The CDR3, as DNA: TGTGCCAGCAGCTCAGACAGGGCCTCCTACGAGCAGTACTTC.

The rearrangement uses TRBV6-4 and TRBJ1-1; a possible D gene is TRBD1 (5 bases). There are 15 residues in the CDR3. Looked up from germline, CDR1 is MRHNA and CDR2 is SNTAGT. The ends were cut back, 3 bases at V and 1 base at J, with 12 bases in the middle. In DNA, the CDR3 is TGTGCCAGCAGTGATCGGGGACGGAAGAACACTGAAGCTTTCTTT. This translates into CASSDRGRKNTEAFF.

The chain couples TRBV6-4 to TRBJ2-3; 8 bases line up with TRBD2. Germline V gives CDR1 MRHNA, CDR2 SNTAGT. There are 15 residues in the CDR3. V shed 2 bases and J 2 bases; nucleotides not matched to a gene: 3. The CDR3 DNA reads as TGTGCCAGCAGTGACGGGACTAGAAACACAGATACGCAGTATTTT. Translated, it gives CASSDGTRNTDTQYF.

The rearrangement links TRBV2 to TRBJ2-5; 9 bases are a match to TRBD2. Germline-derived CDR1 and CDR2 are SNHLY and FYNNEI. The J segment lost 0 bases and the V segment lost 6 bases, leaving 8 bases of the junction unmatched. The CDR3 has 16 residues. This CDR3 is CASRSGTSIYQETQYF. The CDR3 DNA follows: TGTGCCAGCAGGTCCGGGACTAGCATTTACCAAGAGACCCAGTACTTC.

This clone was counted between two and nine times. The identical CDR3 is also encoded by other nucleotide sequences in the sample. The chain joins TRBV27 to TRBJ2-7; D not certain. The CDR3 sequence is 13 residues long. Looked up from germline, CDR1 is MNHEY and CDR2 is SMNVEV (reference sequence). Deletions cut 0 bases from V and 5 bases from J, with 8 bases between. Here the CDR3 reads CASSLSRRNEQYF. The CDR3 DNA reads TGTGCCAGCAGTTTATCAAGGCGCAACGAGCAGTACTTC.

A few counts support this clone. The rearrangement links TRBV10-3 to TRBJ2-5; TRBD2 aligns across 7 bases. The V gene end was trimmed by 3 bases and the J gene end by 4 bases; junction bases not matched to a gene: 11. Germline V gene lookup returns CDR1 ENHRY and CDR2 SYGVKD. This CDR3 is built from 16 residues. The CDR3 DNA follows: TGTGCCATCAGTGAACGGTTGGCGGGGGTCGGAGAGACCCAGTACTTC. Protein: CAISERLAGVGETQYF.

V usage is TRBV28 and J usage is TRBJ2-7; D perhaps matches TRBD1 (5 bases). From germline, CDR1 is MDHEN and CDR2 SYDVKM. V gave up 4 bases and J gave up 6 bases, with 22 bases separating them. CDR3 length: 16 amino acids. CDR3 loop: CASSSRKSQVPGEQYF. The CDR3 bases are TGTGCCAGCAGTTCCCGAAAATCACAGGTTCCCGGCGAGCAGTACTTC.

This chain uses TRBV9 with TRBJ2-3; D is possibly TRBD1 (5 bases). The CDR3 is 15 residues long. V lost 4 bases to trimming and J lost 4 bases, with 16 bases between them. Germline CDR1 is SGDLS and CDR2 is YYNGEE. CDR3 bases: TGTGCCAGCAGCTCAACAGGTTATCTATCAGATACGCAGTATTTT. It translates to CASSSTGYLSDTQYF.

This clone was counted only a few times. The chain joins TRBV5-6 to TRBJ2-7; perhaps TRBD2 as D (6 bases). The length of the CDR3 is 13 residues. V was cut by 1 base and J by 5 bases, with 10 bases left in between. The germline V gene encodes CDR1 SGHDT and CDR2 YYEEEE. CDR3: CASSLPSANEQYF. CDR3 sequence (DNA): TGTGCCAGCAGCTTGCCTAGCGCCAACGAGCAGTACTTC.